This record looks at one TCR beta chain sequence and its context. Its matching antigen is unknown. TCRdb independently ran MiXCR on the reads; one entry per CDR3 protein. Seen here are about 480,000 distinct CDR3 sequences, about 33% observed once, and the top ten hold 15% to 20%. This sample was taken from a study of T cell repertoires in cytomegalovirus infection. Study-level results: Individuals carrying CMV plus the relevant HLA were identified by cumulative frequency of public TCR beta families.

This TCR was sampled from a human donor in good health (CMV status not recorded). Some clones in this sample may be carry-over from other donors' samples. The specimen was cultured PBMCs, collected from culture after CMV antigen stimulation.

CDR3 in amino acids: CASSRTSGIDEQFF. Here the CDR3 DNA reads TGTGCCAGCAGTCGGACTAGCGGGATCGATGAGCAGTTCTTC. The V and J genes are TRBV12-3 or TRBV12-4 and TRBJ2-1; 12 bases agree with TRBD2. Trimming at V came to 5 bases and at J to 8 bases, leaving 4 bases not matched to a gene. The CDR3 extends over 14 amino acids.